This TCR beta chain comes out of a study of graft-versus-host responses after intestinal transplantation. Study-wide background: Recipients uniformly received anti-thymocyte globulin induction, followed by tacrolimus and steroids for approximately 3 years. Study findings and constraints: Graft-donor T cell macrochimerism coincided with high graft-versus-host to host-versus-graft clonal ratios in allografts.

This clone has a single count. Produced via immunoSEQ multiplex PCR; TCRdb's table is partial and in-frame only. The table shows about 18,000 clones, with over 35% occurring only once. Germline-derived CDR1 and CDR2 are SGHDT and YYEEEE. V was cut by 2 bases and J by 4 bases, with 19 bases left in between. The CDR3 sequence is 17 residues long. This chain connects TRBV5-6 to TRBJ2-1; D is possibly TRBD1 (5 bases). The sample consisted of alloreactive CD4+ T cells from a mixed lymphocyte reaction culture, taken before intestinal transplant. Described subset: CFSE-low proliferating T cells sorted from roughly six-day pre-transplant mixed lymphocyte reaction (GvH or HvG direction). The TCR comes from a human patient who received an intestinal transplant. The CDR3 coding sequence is TGTGCCAGCAGCTTACTTAGGGGCAGGGTAGGATACAATGAGCAGTTCTTC. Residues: CASSLLRGRVGYNEQFF.